The rows below give T cell receptor beta chains drawn from one sample of a study of blood T cells in healthy people across ages. TCRdb redid the calling of the 5' RACE reads with MiXCR, one entry per CDR3 protein. Among about 800,000 distinct CDR3 sequences, about 25% were seen once, and the ten largest hold around 3.6%. In addition, the sample was reused for a study of T cells of mothers and their children.

Sequencing used blood. The receptors originated from a boy aged 5-17 years in good health. CDR3s leave out the opening cysteine and the closing phenylalanine or tryptophan. The order of the fields is V gene, CDR3 length, clone size, CDR3 protein. Clone size is not always given. Where it is, it says once, few, many or a class for expanded clones.

TRBV30 | 11 | NA | AWSGTWQETQY
TRBV11-2 | 12 | NA | ASSWTNSQETQY
TRBV28 | 8 | NA | ASGYYGYT
TRBV6-6 | 13 | NA | ASSNSGVAYNEQF
TRBV12-3/TRBV12-4 | 12 | NA | ASDRWGADLPQH
TRBV18 | 11 | few | ASSYFGGETQY
TRBV29-1 | 11 | NA | SGLPVVTDTQY
TRBV2 | 16 | few | ASSAMISGRVSQETQY
TRBV7-3 | 19 | NA | ASSLGRRDRGLSLHRRPQH
TRBV5-5 | 17 | NA | ASSLWLLYEVGAYNEQF
TRBV27 | 13 | few | ASSFRLAGVDTQY
TRBV28 | 12 | NA | ASREQGARRTQY
TRBV12-3/TRBV12-4 | 10 | NA | ASSLSAEKLF
TRBV6-6 | 11 | NA | ASRDRMGEKLF
TRBV27 | 14 | NA | ASRPWTGTSSYEQY
TRBV29-1 | 13 | NA | SVERRLAADYGYT
TRBV20-1 | 13 | NA | SASPRGRGPETQY
TRBV2 | 11 | few | ASRNGRLNEQF
TRBV7-9 | 12 | NA | ASSPWRVQETQY
TRBV20-1 | 11 | NA | SAREDRPYGYT
TRBV28 | 15 | few | ASSLRALSSGANVLT
TRBV5-6 | 12 | few | ANRGGTFTDTQY
TRBV7-2 | 12 | NA | ASSSQTGFYGCT
TRBV28 | 12 | many | ASSLLGRQETQY
TRBV25-1 | 13 | NA | ASSDSRQGRYEQY
TRBV24-1 | 14 | NA | ATSDLGAGLTDTQY
TRBV2 | 13 | few | ASRIRRQGNSPLH
TRBV7-9 | 14 | NA | ASSSGLAGVAGELF
TRBV6-5 | 12 | NA | ASSLGVSNYGYT
TRBV6-5 | 12 | NA | ASSSGLAGHEQY
TRBV12-5 | 13 | NA | ASGYGTISYNEQF
TRBV12-3/TRBV12-4 | 12 | NA | ASSSRTAYNEQF
TRBV7-2 | 10 | many | ASSLVGQPQH
TRBV6-5 | 14 | few | ASSYVLGDIQETQY
TRBV4-3 | 13 | NA | ASSQEGTMNTEAF
TRBV6-2/TRBV6-3 | 11 | few | ASSGLAADTQY
TRBV12-3/TRBV12-4 | 15 | once | ASSRPTGGRSTDAQY
TRBV6-4 | 15 | NA | ASSASPGLAGDNEQF
TRBV18 | 12 | NA | ASRNLGNQETQY
TRBV6-2/TRBV6-3 | 12 | few | ASSHPRETDTQY
TRBV12-3/TRBV12-4 | 14 | few | ASSSGLTLANYGYT
TRBV7-9 | 12 | NA | ASTPLRSRETQY